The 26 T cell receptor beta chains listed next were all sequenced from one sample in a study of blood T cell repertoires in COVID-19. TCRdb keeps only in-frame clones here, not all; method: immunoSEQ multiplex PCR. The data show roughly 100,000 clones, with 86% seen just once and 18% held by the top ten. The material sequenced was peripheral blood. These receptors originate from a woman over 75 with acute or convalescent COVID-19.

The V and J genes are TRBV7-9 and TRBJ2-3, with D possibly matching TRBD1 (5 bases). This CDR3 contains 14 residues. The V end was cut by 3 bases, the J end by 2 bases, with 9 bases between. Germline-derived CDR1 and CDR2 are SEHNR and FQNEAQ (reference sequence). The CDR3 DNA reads TGTGCCAGCAGCTTGACAGCTGCCACAGATACGCAGTATTTT. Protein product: CASSLTAATDTQYF.

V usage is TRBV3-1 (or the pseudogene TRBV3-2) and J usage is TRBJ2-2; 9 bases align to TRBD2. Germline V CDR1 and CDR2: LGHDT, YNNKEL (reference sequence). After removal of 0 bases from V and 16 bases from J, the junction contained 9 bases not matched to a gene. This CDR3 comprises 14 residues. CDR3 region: CASSQDWGLAYRFF. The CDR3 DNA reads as TGTGCCAGCAGCCAAGATTGGGGACTAGCCTACAGGTTTTTT.

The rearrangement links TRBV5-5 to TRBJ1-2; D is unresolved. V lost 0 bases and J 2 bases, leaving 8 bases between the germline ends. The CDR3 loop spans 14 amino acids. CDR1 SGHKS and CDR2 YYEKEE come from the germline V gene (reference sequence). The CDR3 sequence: CASSLEPGNYGYTF. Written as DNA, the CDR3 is TGTGCCAGCAGCTTGGAGCCGGGGAACTATGGCTACACCTTC.

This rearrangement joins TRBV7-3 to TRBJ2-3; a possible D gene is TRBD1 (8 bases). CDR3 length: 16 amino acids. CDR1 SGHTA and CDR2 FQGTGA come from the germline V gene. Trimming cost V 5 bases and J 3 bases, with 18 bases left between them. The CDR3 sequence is CASSPHRGGLTDTQYF. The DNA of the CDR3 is TGTGCCAGCAGCCCCCACAGGGGGGGCCTAACAGATACGCAGTATTTT. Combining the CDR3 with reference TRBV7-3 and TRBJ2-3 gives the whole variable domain GAGVSQTPSNKVTEKGKYVELRCDPISGHTALYWYRQSLGQGPEFLIYFQGTGAADDSGLPNDRFFAVRPEGSVSTLKIQRTERGDSAVYLCASSPHRGGLTDTQYFGPGTRLTVL.

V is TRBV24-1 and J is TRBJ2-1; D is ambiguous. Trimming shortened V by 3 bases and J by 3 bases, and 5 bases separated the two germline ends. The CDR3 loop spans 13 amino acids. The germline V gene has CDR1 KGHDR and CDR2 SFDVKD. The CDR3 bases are TGTGCCACCAGTGATCAAATCTACAATGAGCAGTTCTTC. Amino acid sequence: CATSDQIYNEQFF.

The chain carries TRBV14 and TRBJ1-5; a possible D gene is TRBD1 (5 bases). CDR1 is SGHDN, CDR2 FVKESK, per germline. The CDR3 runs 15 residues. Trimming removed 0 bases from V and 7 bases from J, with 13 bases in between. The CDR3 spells CASSQDPGGGQPQHF. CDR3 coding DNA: TGTGCCAGCAGCCAAGACCCGGGGGGGGGACAGCCCCAGCATTTT.

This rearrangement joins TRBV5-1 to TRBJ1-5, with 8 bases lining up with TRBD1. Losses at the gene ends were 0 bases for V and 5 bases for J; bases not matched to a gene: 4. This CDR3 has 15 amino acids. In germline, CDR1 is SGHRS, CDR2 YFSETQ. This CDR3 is CASSLGDRGDQPQHF. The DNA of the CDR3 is TGCGCCAGCAGCTTGGGTGACAGGGGCGATCAGCCCCAGCATTTT.

This CDR3 reads CASSPERGRYTGELFF. CDR3 bases: TGTGCCAGCAGTCCAGAGAGGGGGCGGTACACCGGGGAGCTGTTTTTT. The V call is TRBV11-2, the J call TRBJ2-2; TRBD1 aligns across 7 bases. V lost 6 bases to trimming and J lost 3 bases; unmatched junction nucleotides: 10. The CDR3 consists of 16 residues. Germline V lookup: CDR1 SGHAT, CDR2 FQNNGV.

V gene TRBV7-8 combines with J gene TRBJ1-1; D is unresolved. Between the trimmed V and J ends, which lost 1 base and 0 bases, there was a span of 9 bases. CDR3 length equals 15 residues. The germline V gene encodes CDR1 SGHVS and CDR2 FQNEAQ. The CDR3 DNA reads TGTGCCAGCAGCTTAGGTGGGAGCCTGAACACTGAAGCTTTCTTT. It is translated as CASSLGGSLNTEAFF.

CDR3 sequence (DNA): TGCGCCAGCAGTCCTAGCGGGCCATCCTACGAGCAGTACTTC. Protein sequence: CASSPSGPSYEQYF. The rearrangement joins TRBV10-1 to TRBJ2-7, with 8 bases fitting TRBD2. Unmatched junction bases numbered 4, after V lost 5 bases and J lost 1 base. Germline loops: CDR1 WNHNN, CDR2 SYGVQD (reference sequence). CDR3 length: 14 amino acids.

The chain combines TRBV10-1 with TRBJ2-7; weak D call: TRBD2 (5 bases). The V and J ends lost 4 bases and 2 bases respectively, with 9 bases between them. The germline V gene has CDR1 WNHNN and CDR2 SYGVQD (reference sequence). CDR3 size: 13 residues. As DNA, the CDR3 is TGCGCCAGCAGTGCTTCCGGGGCCTACGAGCAGTACTTC. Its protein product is CASSASGAYEQYF.

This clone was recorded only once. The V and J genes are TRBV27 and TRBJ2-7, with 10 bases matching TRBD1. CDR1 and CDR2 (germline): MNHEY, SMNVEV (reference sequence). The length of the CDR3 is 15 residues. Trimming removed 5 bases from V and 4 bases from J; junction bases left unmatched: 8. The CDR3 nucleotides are TGTGCCAGCAGTGCCCCCGGGACAGGGGAATACGAGCAGTACTTC. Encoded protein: CASSAPGTGEYEQYF.

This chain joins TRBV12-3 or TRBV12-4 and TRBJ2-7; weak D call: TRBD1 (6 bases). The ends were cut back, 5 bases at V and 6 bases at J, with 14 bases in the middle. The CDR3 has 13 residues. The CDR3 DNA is TGTGCCAGCAGTCCCAGGGGCACCCTCGAGCAGTACTTC. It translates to CASSPRGTLEQYF.

The CDR3, as DNA: TGTGCCAGCAGTGCGGGGGGGAGCAATCAGCCCCAGCATTTT. Its translation is CASSAGGSNQPQHF. The rearrangement joins TRBV28 to TRBJ1-5, with TRBD1 as a possible D gene (5 bases). Trimming took 5 bases from V and 1 from J, leaving 9 bases between them. This CDR3 has 14 amino acids. The V gene's germline CDR1 is MDHEN and CDR2 SYDVKM. Full variable domain (rest looked up from reference TRBV28 and TRBJ1-5): DVKVTQSSRYLVKRTGEKVFLECVQDMDHENMFWYRQDPGLGLRLIYFSYDVKMKEKGDIPEGYSVSREKKERFSLILESASTNQTSMYLCASSAGGSNQPQHFGDGTRLSIL.

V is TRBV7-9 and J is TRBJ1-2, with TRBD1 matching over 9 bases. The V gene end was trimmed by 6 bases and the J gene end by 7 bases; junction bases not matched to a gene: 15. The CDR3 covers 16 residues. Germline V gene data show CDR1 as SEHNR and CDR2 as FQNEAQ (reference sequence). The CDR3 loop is CASRPGGDRETVGYTF. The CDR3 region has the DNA TGTGCCAGCAGACCCGGGGGGGACAGGGAAACGGTTGGCTACACCTTC. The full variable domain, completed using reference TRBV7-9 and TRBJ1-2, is DTGVSQNPRHKITKRGQNVTFRCDPISEHNRLYWYRQTLGQGPEFLTYFQNEAQLEKSRLLSDRFSAERPKGSFSTLEIQRTEQGDSAMYLCASRPGGDRETVGYTFGSGTRLTVV.

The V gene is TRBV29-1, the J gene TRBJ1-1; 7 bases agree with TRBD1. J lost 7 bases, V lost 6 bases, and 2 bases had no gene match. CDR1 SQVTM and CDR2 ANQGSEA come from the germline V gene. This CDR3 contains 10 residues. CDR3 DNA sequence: TGCAGCGTAGGGACAGTTGAAGCTTTCTTT. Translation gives CSVGTVEAFF.

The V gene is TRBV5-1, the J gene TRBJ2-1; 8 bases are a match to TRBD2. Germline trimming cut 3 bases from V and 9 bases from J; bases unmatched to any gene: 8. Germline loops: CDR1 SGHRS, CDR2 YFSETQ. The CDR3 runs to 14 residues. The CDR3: CASSSGLGVREQFF. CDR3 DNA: TGCGCCAGCAGCTCGGGACTAGGAGTCCGTGAGCAGTTCTTC.

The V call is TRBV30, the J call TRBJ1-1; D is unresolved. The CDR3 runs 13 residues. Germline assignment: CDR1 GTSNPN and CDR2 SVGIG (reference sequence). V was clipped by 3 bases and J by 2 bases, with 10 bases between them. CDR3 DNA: TGTGCCTGGAGGACTCAGAGTAACACTGAAGCTTTCTTT. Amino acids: CAWRTQSNTEAFF.

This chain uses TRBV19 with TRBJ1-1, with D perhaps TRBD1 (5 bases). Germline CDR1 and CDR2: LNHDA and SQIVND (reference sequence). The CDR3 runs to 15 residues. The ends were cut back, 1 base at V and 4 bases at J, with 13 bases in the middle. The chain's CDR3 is CASSIGEGRTTEAFF. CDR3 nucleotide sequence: TGTGCCAGTAGTATAGGGGAGGGGAGGACCACTGAAGCTTTCTTT.

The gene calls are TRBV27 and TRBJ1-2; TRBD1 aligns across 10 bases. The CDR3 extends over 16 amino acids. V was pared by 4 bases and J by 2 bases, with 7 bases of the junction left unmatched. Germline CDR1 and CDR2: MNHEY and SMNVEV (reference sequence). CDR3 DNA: TGTGCCAGCAGTTCCCTCGGACAGGGGGTAAACTATGGCTACACCTTC. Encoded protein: CASSSLGQGVNYGYTF.

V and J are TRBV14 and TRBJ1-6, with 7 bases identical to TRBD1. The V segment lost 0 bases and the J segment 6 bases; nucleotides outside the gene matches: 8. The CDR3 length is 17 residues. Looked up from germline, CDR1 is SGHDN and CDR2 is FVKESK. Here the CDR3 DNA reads TGTGCCAGCAGCCAAGATGGGAGGACAGGTCTTAATTCACCCCTCCACTTT. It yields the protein CASSQDGRTGLNSPLHF.

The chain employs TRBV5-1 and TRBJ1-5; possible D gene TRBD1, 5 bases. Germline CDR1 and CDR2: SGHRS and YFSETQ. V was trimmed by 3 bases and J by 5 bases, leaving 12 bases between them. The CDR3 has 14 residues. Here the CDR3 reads CASSYQGLDQPQHF. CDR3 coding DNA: TGCGCCAGCAGCTACCAGGGTCTGGATCAGCCCCAGCATTTT.

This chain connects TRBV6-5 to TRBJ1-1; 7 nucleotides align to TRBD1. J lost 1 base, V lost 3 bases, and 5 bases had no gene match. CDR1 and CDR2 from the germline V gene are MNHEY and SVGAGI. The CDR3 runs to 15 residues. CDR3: CASSYRGGRNTEAFF. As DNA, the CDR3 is TGTGCCAGCAGTTATAGAGGGGGCCGGAACACTGAAGCTTTCTTT.

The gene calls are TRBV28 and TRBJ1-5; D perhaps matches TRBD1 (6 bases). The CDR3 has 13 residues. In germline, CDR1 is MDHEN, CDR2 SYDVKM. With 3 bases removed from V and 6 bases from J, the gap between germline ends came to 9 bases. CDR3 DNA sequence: TGTGCCAGCAGTTTCCGGGGGGCTCAGCCCCAGCATTTT. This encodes CASSFRGAQPQHF.

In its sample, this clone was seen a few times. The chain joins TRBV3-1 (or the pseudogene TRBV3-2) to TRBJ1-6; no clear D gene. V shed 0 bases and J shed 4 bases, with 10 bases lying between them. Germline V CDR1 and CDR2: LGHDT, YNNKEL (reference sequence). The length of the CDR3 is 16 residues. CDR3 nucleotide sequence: TGTGCCAGCAGCCAAGAAGGAGGAATGTATAATTCACCCCTCCACTTT. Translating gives CASSQEGGMYNSPLHF.

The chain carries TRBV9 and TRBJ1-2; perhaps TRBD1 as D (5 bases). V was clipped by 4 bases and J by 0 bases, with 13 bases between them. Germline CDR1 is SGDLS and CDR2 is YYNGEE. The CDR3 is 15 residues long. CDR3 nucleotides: TGTGCCAGCAGCCCCTCCGGGGGACCTAACTATGGCTACACCTTC. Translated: CASSPSGGPNYGYTF.